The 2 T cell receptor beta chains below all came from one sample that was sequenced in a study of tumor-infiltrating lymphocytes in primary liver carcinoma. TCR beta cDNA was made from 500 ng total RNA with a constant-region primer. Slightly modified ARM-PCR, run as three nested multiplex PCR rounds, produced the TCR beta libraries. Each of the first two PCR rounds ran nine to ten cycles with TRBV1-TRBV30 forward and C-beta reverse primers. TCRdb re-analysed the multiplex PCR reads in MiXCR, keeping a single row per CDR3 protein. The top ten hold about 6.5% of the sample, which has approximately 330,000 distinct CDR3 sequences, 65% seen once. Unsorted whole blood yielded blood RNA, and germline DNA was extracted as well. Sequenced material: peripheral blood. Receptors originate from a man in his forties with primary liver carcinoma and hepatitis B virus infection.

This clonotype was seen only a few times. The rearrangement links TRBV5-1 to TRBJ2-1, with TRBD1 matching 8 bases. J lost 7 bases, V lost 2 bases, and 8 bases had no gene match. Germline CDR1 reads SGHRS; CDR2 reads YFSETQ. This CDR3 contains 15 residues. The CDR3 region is CASSFAGGAGNEQFF. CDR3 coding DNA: TGCGCCAGCAGCTTCGCAGGGGGCGCGGGGAATGAGCAGTTCTTC. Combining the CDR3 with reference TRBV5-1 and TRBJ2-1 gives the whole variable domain KAGVTQTPRYLIKTRGQQVTLSCSPISGHRSVSWYQQTPGQGLQFLFEYFSETQRNKGNFPGRFSGRQFSNSRSEMNVSTLELGDSALYLCASSFAGGAGNEQFFGPGTRLTVL.

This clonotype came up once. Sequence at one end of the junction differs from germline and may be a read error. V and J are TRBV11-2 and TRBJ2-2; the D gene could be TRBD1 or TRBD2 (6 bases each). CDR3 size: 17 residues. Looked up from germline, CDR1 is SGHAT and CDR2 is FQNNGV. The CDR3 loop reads CASSEPSGDRGLQELFF. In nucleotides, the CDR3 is TGTGCCAGCAGCGAACCATCAGGGGATCGGGGGTTACAGGAGCTATTTTTT.